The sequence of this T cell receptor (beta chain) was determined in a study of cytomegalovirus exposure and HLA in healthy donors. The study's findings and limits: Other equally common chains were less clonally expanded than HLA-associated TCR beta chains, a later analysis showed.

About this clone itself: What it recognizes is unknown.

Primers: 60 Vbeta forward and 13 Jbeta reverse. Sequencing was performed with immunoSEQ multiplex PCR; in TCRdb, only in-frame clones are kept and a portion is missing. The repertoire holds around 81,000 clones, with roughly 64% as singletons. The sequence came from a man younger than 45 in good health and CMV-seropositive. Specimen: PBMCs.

The CDR3 nucleotides are TGTGCCAGCAGTTACGCGGGGGTAGTGGTAGGAGAGACCCAGTACTTC. Translated: CASSYAGVVVGETQYF. The rearrangement links TRBV6-5 to TRBJ2-5; 7 bases fit TRBD2. Losses at the gene ends were 2 bases for V and 4 bases for J; bases not matched to a gene: 10. CDR1 and CDR2 (germline): MNHEY, SVGAGI. This CDR3 contains 16 residues.